This note documents a single T cell receptor beta chain sequence. TCRdb's table, derived via immunoSEQ multiplex PCR, lists solely in-frame clones and lacks some. The profile shows approximately 170,000 clones, 88% of them singletons. The data are from a study of control samples from healthy donors and cancer patients. Source material: blood. This TCR was recovered from a woman aged 25 to 39 in good health.

In DNA, the CDR3 is TGTGCCATCGGTGGCGATTCGGATACGCAGTATTTT. This encodes CAIGGDSDTQYF. This sequence joins TRBV10-3 and TRBJ2-3, with D uncertain. The V end lost 8 bases, the J end lost 6 bases, and 12 bases lay between the germline ends. CDR3 length: 12 residues. Germline V CDR1 and CDR2: ENHRY, SYGVKD.